These 10 T cell receptor beta chains originate from one sample sequenced in a study of shared clonotypes between healthy human individuals. Clones were sequenced by immunoSEQ multiplex PCR, and TCRdb holds only the in-frame ones, with some missing. Counted here are over a million clones, about 96% occurring once; the ten biggest clones make up more than 0.9%. Sequenced: naive CD4+ T cells sorted from blood. Subset specified: CD45RA+ positively selected. The receptor set was obtained from a man aged 25-45 years in good health.

This chain links TRBV5-1 with TRBJ1-1; D might be TRBD1 (5 bases). Between the trimmed V and J ends, which lost 1 base and 7 bases, there was a span of 11 bases. Germline CDR1 reads SGHRS; CDR2 reads YFSETQ. The CDR3 loop spans 13 amino acids. The CDR3 DNA reads TGCGCCAGCAGCTTGCAGGGACCGGGTGAAGCTTTCTTT. Translating gives CASSLQGPGEAFF. The full variable domain, with the rest looked up from reference TRBV5-1 and TRBJ1-1, is KAGVTQTPRYLIKTRGQQVTLSCSPISGHRSVSWYQQTPGQGLQFLFEYFSETQRNKGNFPGRFSGRQFSNSRSEMNVSTLELGDSALYLCASSLQGPGEAFFGQGTRLTVV.

The chain couples TRBV18 to TRBJ1-2; TRBD1 matches 10 bases. After removal of 4 bases from V and 6 bases from J, the junction contained 8 bases not matched to a gene. The CDR3 spans 15 residues. Germline loops: CDR1 KGHSH, CDR2 LQKENI. The DNA of the CDR3 is TGTGCCAGCTCACTGAAACCGGGACAGGGGAATGGCTACACCTTC. As protein: CASSLKPGQGNGYTF.

V gene TRBV18 combines with J gene TRBJ2-5; TRBD2 matches 7 bases. Germline loops: CDR1 KGHSH, CDR2 LQKENI. This CDR3 is 14 amino acids long. Losses at the gene ends were 3 bases for V and 0 bases for J; bases not matched to a gene: 1. The CDR3 bases are TGTGCCAGCTCACCCACTAGCGACCAAGAGACCCAGTACTTC. Encoded protein: CASSPTSDQETQYF.

In this sample, this clone turned up once. The CDR3 DNA follows: TGTGCCACTCAGCTTGGTTTACGTCCGGGCCCGGGCGAGCAGTACTTC. Residues: CATQLGLRPGPGEQYF. J is TRBJ2-7 and V is TRBV5-4; D uncertain. CDR1 SGHNT and CDR2 YYREEE come from the germline V gene (reference sequence). The V end was cut by 9 bases, the J end by 6 bases, with 28 bases between. The CDR3 runs to 16 residues.

The genes are TRBV6-1 and TRBJ2-1; weak D call: TRBD2 (5 bases). There are 14 residues in the CDR3. Between the trimmed V and J ends, which lost 4 bases and 5 bases, there was a span of 12 bases. Germline loops: CDR1 MNHNS, CDR2 SASEGT. Written as DNA, the CDR3 is TGTGCCAGCAGTGGGGCTAGCTGGAACAATGAGCAGTTCTTC. Translated: CASSGASWNNEQFF.

The CDR3 DNA reads TGTGCCAGCAGCCCAACTCCTGACATCGGGACAAACGAGCAGTACTTC. The encoded protein is CASSPTPDIGTNEQYF. This chain uses TRBV4-2 with TRBJ2-7, with D possibly matching TRBD1 (6 bases). V was clipped by 4 bases and J by 5 bases, with 21 bases between them. CDR3 size: 16 residues. Germline CDR1 is LGHNA and CDR2 is YNFKEQ.

The rearrangement joins TRBV27 to TRBJ1-5; no clear D. V gave up 4 bases and J gave up 9 bases, with 7 bases separating them. This CDR3 region has 11 residues. Germline V lookup: CDR1 MNHEY, CDR2 SMNVEV (reference sequence). For the CDR3, the DNA is TGTGCCAGCAGTTCAGGAGGGCCCCAGCATTTT. This encodes CASSSGGPQHF.

The chain uses TRBV6-6 and TRBJ2-7; 10 bases fit TRBD2. Per germline, CDR1 MNHNY and CDR2 SVGAGI (reference sequence). V was clipped by 5 bases and J by 5 bases; unmatched bases: 9. The CDR3 covers 15 residues. The CDR3 is CASSRPSGRTDEQYF. CDR3 nucleotide sequence: TGTGCCAGCAGTCGCCCTAGCGGGAGAACCGACGAGCAGTACTTC.

The J gene is TRBJ1-5, the V gene TRBV28, with TRBD1 identical over 8 bases. CDR3 length equals 16 residues. J gave up 1 base and V 1 base, and 3 bases lay outside the gene matches. Germline V gives CDR1 MDHEN, CDR2 SYDVKM. The CDR3 DNA follows: TGTGCCAGCAGTTTATATACAGGGGGGAGCAATCAGCCCCAGCATTTT. Translation gives CASSLYTGGSNQPQHF.

This sequence joins TRBV30 and TRBJ2-5, with no clear D. Trimming cost V 0 bases and J 1 base, with 12 bases left between them. The CDR3 spans 15 residues. Per the germline V gene, CDR1 is GTSNPN and CDR2 is SVGIG (reference sequence). The DNA for the CDR3 is TGTGCCTGGAGTGTTCACCTGGCATCCCAAGAGACCCAGTACTTC. It yields the protein CAWSVHLASQETQYF.